Following are 17 T cell receptor beta chains from one sample sequenced in a study of T cell repertoires in aging, cancer and after chemotherapy. A mixed TRB-A/B primer pool amplified rearranged TRB by multiplex touch-down PCR. TCRdb re-analysed the multiplex PCR reads in MiXCR, keeping a single row per CDR3 protein. The sample includes some 2,300 distinct CDR3 sequences, about 21% of them seen just once. TCR beta rearrangements were amplified from peripheral blood genomic DNA. The sequenced sample was blood. The receptors were gathered from a human donor with a solid tumor.

Only a few counts were recorded for this clonotype. This sequence joins TRBV5-5 and TRBJ2-4; D could derive from TRBD1 or TRBD2 (6 bases each). Germline CDR1 reads SGHKS; CDR2 reads YYEKEE (reference sequence). V was cut by 1 base and J by 15 bases, with 17 bases left in between. The CDR3 runs 13 residues. The CDR3 coding sequence is TGTGCCAGCAGCTTGAGGGTGGGGGGCATTTGGTACTTC. It encodes CASSLRVGGIWYF.

This clonotype is labeled as medium-sized (0.01 to 0.1%). The CDR3 is CAIRTGLDQPQHF. The DNA for the CDR3 is TGTGCCATCAGAACAGGGTTGGATCAGCCCCAGCATTTT. The chain is built from TRBV10-3 and TRBJ1-5; D perhaps matches TRBD1 (6 bases). CDR1 is ENHRY, CDR2 SYGVKD, per germline. Trimming shortened V by 6 bases and J by 5 bases, and 11 bases separated the two germline ends. The CDR3 contains 13 residues.

V gene TRBV27 combines with J gene TRBJ1-1; TRBD1 agrees at 11 bases. CDR3 length: 17 amino acids. V lost 5 bases and J lost 4; bases outside the gene matches: 12. Germline CDR1 is MNHEY and CDR2 is SMNVEV (reference sequence). This CDR3 is CASSRLPGTGGRTEAFF. Here the CDR3 DNA reads TGTGCCAGCAGTCGCCTACCCGGGACAGGGGGTCGCACTGAAGCTTTCTTT.

This clonotype has only a few counts. The gene calls are TRBV7-9 and TRBJ1-4, with 10 bases fitting TRBD1. V shed 4 bases, J shed 11 bases, and the junction held 7 bases outside the gene matches. CDR1 and CDR2 (germline): SEHNR, FQNEAQ (reference sequence). CDR3 length equals 14 residues. The CDR3 reads CASSWGQGNMKLFF. The CDR3 DNA reads as TGTGCCAGCAGCTGGGGACAGGGGAATATGAAACTGTTTTTT. The variable domain in full, completed from reference TRBV7-9 and TRBJ1-4, reads DTGVSQNPRHKITKRGQNVTFRCDPISEHNRLYWYRQTLGQGPEFLTYFQNEAQLEKSRLLSDRFSAERPKGSFSTLEIQRTEQGDSAMYLCASSWGQGNMKLFFGSGTQLSVL.

This clonotype is labeled as large. This chain connects TRBV7-9 to TRBJ2-3, with no clear D. V lost 9 bases and J 0 bases, leaving 13 bases between the germline ends. The length of the CDR3 is 14 residues. Germline loops: CDR1 SEHNR, CDR2 FQNEAQ (reference sequence). The CDR3 loop is CASLAAASTDTQYF. The CDR3 DNA sequence: TGTGCCAGTCTCGCGGCAGCTAGCACAGATACGCAGTATTTT.

This clonotype turned up a few times. In DNA form, the CDR3 reads TGTGCCAGCAGTTTTATAAGCAATCAGCCCCAGCATTTT. Protein sequence: CASSFISNQPQHF. The V gene is TRBV28, the J gene TRBJ1-5, with unresolved D. Trimming left V 3 bases short and J 1 base short, with 4 bases between. This CDR3 is 13 amino acids long. Germline lookup yields CDR1 MDHEN and CDR2 SYDVKM.

This clonotype was found a few times. The chain couples TRBV5-4 to TRBJ2-7; TRBD2 agrees at 11 bases. V lost 4 bases and J lost 2; bases outside the gene matches: 5. Germline CDR1 reads SGHNT; CDR2 reads YYREEE (reference sequence). The CDR3 spans 15 residues. The CDR3 here is CASSPGTSGPYEQYF. In DNA, the CDR3 is TGTGCCAGCAGCCCGGGGACTAGCGGACCCTACGAGCAGTACTTC.

The table lists this clonotype with a few counts. V usage is TRBV20-1 and J usage is TRBJ1-5; no definite D call. Germline lookup yields CDR1 DFQATT and CDR2 SNEGSKA (reference sequence). The CDR3 consists of 12 residues. V gave up 6 bases and J gave up 0 bases, with 6 bases separating them. CDR3 protein: CSAQVSNQPQHF. The CDR3 nucleotides read TGCAGTGCCCAAGTTAGCAATCAGCCCCAGCATTTT.

The V gene is TRBV4-2, the J gene TRBJ2-1; 9 nucleotides align to TRBD2. The germline gives CDR1 LGHNA, CDR2 YNFKEQ. This CDR3 is 17 amino acids long. The trim removed 3 bases at V and 6 bases at J, leaving 12 bases unmatched. The CDR3 here is CASSQGTSRGSFNEQFF. In nucleotides, the CDR3 is TGTGCCAGCAGCCAGGGGACTAGCCGTGGTTCGTTCAATGAGCAGTTCTTC.

The rearrangement joins TRBV12-3 or TRBV12-4 to TRBJ1-3; no definite D call. V was cut by 1 base and J by 8 bases, with 12 bases left in between. CDR3 length: 14 amino acids. The CDR3 loop is CASSLVTVDDTIYF. DNA for the CDR3: TGTGCCAGCAGTTTAGTTACAGTCGACGACACCATATATTTT.

This clonotype was recorded once. A read error is possible here, since a much larger clone lies one base away. The gene calls are TRBV6-5 and TRBJ1-5; 7 nucleotides match TRBD1. Per the germline V gene, CDR1 is MNHEY and CDR2 is SVGAGI. CDR3 length equals 15 residues. The CDR3 loop reads CARSYVRGGDQPQHF. Here the CDR3 DNA reads TGTGCCAGAAGTTATGTCAGGGGGGGTGATCAGCCCCAGCATTTT.

J is TRBJ1-1 and V is TRBV28; D may be TRBD1 (5 bases). This CDR3 comprises 14 residues. Germline V gene lookup returns CDR1 MDHEN and CDR2 SYDVKM. Trimming pared 3 bases from V and 11 bases from J, leaving 19 bases between. In DNA, the CDR3 is TGTGCCAGCAGTTTTACAGGAACCCCAGATGTTGCTTTCTTT. It encodes CASSFTGTPDVAFF.

The chain carries TRBV5-6 and TRBJ1-1; 9 positions agree with TRBD1. Germline V gene lookup returns CDR1 SGHDT and CDR2 YYEEEE. This CDR3 comprises 15 residues. The V gene end was trimmed by 3 bases and the J gene end by 1 base; junction bases not matched to a gene: 4. DNA for the CDR3: TGTGCCAGCAGCTCGGGGACAGGGCAGAACACTGAAGCTTTCTTT. Translation: CASSSGTGQNTEAFF.

This clonotype counts as large. The V gene is TRBV7-3, the J gene TRBJ2-1; TRBD1 might be the D (5 bases). Germline lookup yields CDR1 SGHTA and CDR2 FQGTGA. The CDR3 covers 14 residues. Trimming pared 5 bases from V and 5 bases from J, leaving 13 bases between. The CDR3 protein is CASSLHQGNNEQFF. The CDR3 coding sequence is TGTGCCAGCAGCCTACATCAGGGCAACAATGAGCAGTTCTTC.

The chain joins TRBV20-1 to TRBJ1-5, with 7 bases matching TRBD1. The trim removed 0 bases at V and 2 bases at J, leaving 4 bases unmatched. This CDR3 has 15 amino acids. In germline, CDR1 is DFQATT, CDR2 SNEGSKA (reference sequence). CDR3: CSARDDRVGNQPQHF. DNA for the CDR3: TGCAGTGCTAGAGATGACAGGGTTGGCAATCAGCCCCAGCATTTT.

The chain couples TRBV6-1 to TRBJ2-5; D may correspond to TRBD1 or TRBD2 (6 bases each). Germline V gene data show CDR1 as MNHNS and CDR2 as SASEGT. V lost 6 bases and J 1 base, leaving 21 bases between the germline ends. The CDR3 spans 17 residues. CDR3 nucleotide sequence: TGTGCCAGCAGCATACCGGGGTCGGGGGCCCCCCAAGAGACCCAGTACTTC. Its translation is CASSIPGSGAPQETQYF.

The chain is built from TRBV18 and TRBJ1-2, with 7 bases identical to TRBD1. The CDR3 consists of 16 residues. Germline V CDR1 and CDR2: KGHSH, LQKENI. The V and J ends lost 4 bases and 3 bases, in that order; junction bases with no gene match: 11. In DNA form, the CDR3 reads TGTGCCAGCTCACTGGGATGGAGGGGGCGAGACTATGGCTACACCTTC. This gives the protein CASSLGWRGRDYGYTF.